A single sample is the source of the 9 T cell receptor beta chains below, sequenced in a study of cytomegalovirus exposure and HLA in healthy donors. Use of 60 Vbeta and 13 Jbeta primers characterized the PCR. Only in-frame clones appear in the TCRdb table, and some are missing; sequencing was by immunoSEQ multiplex PCR. Among around 150,000 clones listed, 65% to 85% were seen once. Material for sequencing was PBMCs. The receptor set was obtained from a woman between 35 and 50 years old in good health and CMV-seropositive.

The chain joins TRBV6-5 to TRBJ2-5; 7 positions agree with TRBD1. CDR1 is MNHEY, CDR2 SVGAGI, per germline. With V trimmed by 5 bases and J by 3 bases, 3 bases remained unmatched. CDR3 size: 13 residues. DNA of the CDR3: TGTGCCAGCAGTCCGGGACAGAAAGAGACCCAGTACTTC. As protein: CASSPGQKETQYF.

CDR3 sequence: CAWSHQGATEAFF. The CDR3 DNA reads as TGTGCCTGGAGCCATCAGGGGGCCACTGAAGCTTTCTTT. V usage is TRBV30 and J usage is TRBJ1-1, with 8 positions matching TRBD1. Germline CDR1 reads GTSNPN; CDR2 reads SVGIG (reference sequence). The CDR3 spans 13 residues. J was trimmed by 4 bases and V by 3 bases; bases with no gene match: 4. Variable domain in full (rest from reference TRBV30 and TRBJ1-1): SQTIHQWPATLVQPVGSPLSLECTVEGTSNPNLYWYRQAAGRGLQLLFYSVGIGQISSEVPQNLSASRPQDRQFILSSKKLLLSDSGFYLCAWSHQGATEAFFGQGTRLTVV.

V is TRBV5-4 and J is TRBJ2-2; D remains ambiguous. The germline V gene encodes CDR1 SGHNT and CDR2 YYREEE (reference sequence). This CDR3 is built from 11 residues. With 2 bases removed from V and 6 bases from J, the gap between germline ends came to 2 bases. Here the CDR3 reads CASSFAGELFF. The CDR3 region has the DNA TGTGCCAGCAGCTTCGCCGGGGAGCTGTTTTTT.

The chain combines TRBV7-2 with TRBJ2-3, with 9 bases matching TRBD2. The V gene end was trimmed by 7 bases and the J gene end by 4 bases; junction bases not matched to a gene: 6. In germline, CDR1 is SGHTA, CDR2 FQGNSA. CDR3 length equals 14 residues. CDR3 bases: TGTGCCAGCACCACTCCTAGCGGGGCAGATACGCAGTATTTT. It translates to CASTTPSGADTQYF.

The genes are TRBV30 and TRBJ1-1, with TRBD1 matching over 8 bases. V lost 1 base, J lost 5 bases, and 6 bases stayed unmatched. Germline lookup yields CDR1 GTSNPN and CDR2 SVGIG (reference sequence). CDR3 length: 14 residues. The CDR3: CAWSGSQGATEAFF. CDR3 DNA sequence: TGTGCCTGGAGTGGGAGCCAGGGGGCAACTGAAGCTTTCTTT.

The rearrangement links TRBV20-1 to TRBJ2-1; D is undetermined. Germline-derived CDR1 and CDR2 are DFQATT and SNEGSKA (reference sequence). V was pared by 6 bases and J by 8 bases, with 8 bases between. This CDR3 spans 10 amino acids. The CDR3 spells CSAPDYEQFF. The DNA of the CDR3 is TGCAGTGCGCCCGACTATGAGCAGTTCTTC.

This clone was counted a few times. The chain couples TRBV11-2 to TRBJ2-7; 8 nucleotides line up with TRBD1. Germline CDR1 is SGHAT and CDR2 is FQNNGV. V was pared by 8 bases and J by 2 bases, with 8 bases of the junction left unmatched. The CDR3 has 14 residues. CDR3 region: CASGRDRITYEQYF. DNA for the CDR3: TGTGCCAGCGGTCGGGACAGGATTACCTACGAGCAGTACTTC.

The gene calls are TRBV5-4 and TRBJ2-2; 12 positions match TRBD2. Trimming removed 4 bases from V and 4 bases from J; junction bases left unmatched: 5. Germline V lookup: CDR1 SGHNT, CDR2 YYREEE (reference sequence). The CDR3 is made up of 16 amino acids. The chain's CDR3 is CASSPPGLAGTGELFF. The CDR3 nucleotides are TGTGCCAGCAGCCCCCCGGGACTAGCGGGCACCGGGGAGCTGTTTTTT. The variable domain in full, with the rest retrieved from reference TRBV5-4 and TRBJ2-2, is ETGVTQSPTHLIKTRGQQVTLRCSSQSGHNTVSWYQQALGQGPQFIFQYYREEENGRGNFPPRFSGLQFPNYSSELNVNALELDDSALYLCASSPPGLAGTGELFFGEGSRLTVL.

The chain combines TRBV7-9 with TRBJ2-7, with TRBD2 matching over 8 bases. J lost 2 bases, V lost 4 bases, and 19 bases had no gene match. The germline CDR1 and CDR2 sequences are SEHNR and FQNEAQ (reference sequence). There are 19 residues in the CDR3. The CDR3 spells CASSSAGRVTGGTPYEQYF. For the CDR3, the DNA is TGTGCCAGCAGCTCCGCGGGCAGGGTGACGGGGGGGACACCCTACGAGCAGTACTTC.